This T cell receptor (beta chain) is drawn from a study of T cell changes during pregnancy in multiple sclerosis. This CDR3 comprises 16 residues. The V and J ends lost 0 bases and 0 bases respectively, with 11 bases between them. The V gene's germline CDR1 is MGHRA and CDR2 YSYEKL. The repertoire was sequenced with immunoSEQ multiplex PCR; TCRdb's copy has only in-frame clones and lacks some. The sample has around 43,000 clones; about 93% are singletons. This clone was seen once. Sequences were derived from CD8+ T cells from peripheral blood mononuclear cells, sampled after pregnancy. This receptor was obtained from a female donor with multiple sclerosis, enrolled in a pregnancy study. The J gene is TRBJ1-2, the V gene TRBV4-1; the D is unclear. In DNA, the CDR3 is TGCGCCAGCAGCCAAGATATGACTCCGGCTAACTATGGCTACACCTTC. It encodes CASSQDMTPANYGYTF.